This T cell receptor beta chain was identified during a study of cytomegalovirus exposure and HLA in healthy donors. With 2 bases removed from V and 3 bases from J, the gap between germline ends came to 10 bases. This CDR3 has 15 amino acids. Germline CDR1 is MDHEN and CDR2 is SYDVKM. Primers included in the PCR were 60 Vbeta and 13 Jbeta primers. The method was immunoSEQ multiplex PCR; TCRdb's version includes in-frame clones alone and lacks a portion of them. The table has roughly 150,000 clones, 64% seen once. The chain couples TRBV28 to TRBJ1-4; D is unclear. Sequenced sample: PBMCs. This TCR was sampled from a woman in her twenties or thirties in good health and CMV-seropositive. As DNA, the CDR3 is TGTGCCAGCAGTTTAACGCTCGCGGCTAATGAAAAACTGTTTTTT. Its protein product is CASSLTLAANEKLFF. Supplemented by reference TRBV28 and TRBJ1-4, the full variable domain reads DVKVTQSSRYLVKRTGEKVFLECVQDMDHENMFWYRQDPGLGLRLIYFSYDVKMKEKGDIPEGYSVSREKKERFSLILESASTNQTSMYLCASSLTLAANEKLFFGSGTQLSVL.